This T cell receptor beta chain is from a study of T cell responses to AZD1222 COVID-19 vaccine. Turning to the study itself: Doses given second, at about 4 or about 12 weeks, were pooled. General study results and limits: Reportedly, nearly half the spike-specific TCRs target unmutated variant regions. The donor group comprised mostly white British people and more females; the analysis possibly underestimated clonal diversity. Spike-wide coverage was observed for vaccine-associated CD4 TCRs, with dominant responses at 160-218 and 743-854.

Only one count was recorded for this clone. Its matching antigen is unknown. Only in-frame clones appear in the TCRdb table, and some are missing; sequencing was by immunoSEQ multiplex PCR. In the table there are 100,000 to 150,000 clones, about 93% of which are singletons. Material: peripheral blood, obtained on day 0 of AZD1222 vaccination. This clonotype was obtained from an adult in good health.

CDR3 sequence reads: CASTYNRGRAEQFF. For the CDR3, the DNA is TGTGCCAGCACGTATAACCGAGGTCGTGCTGAGCAGTTCTTC. The chain links TRBV6-5 to TRBJ2-1; the D is unclear. The length of the CDR3 is 14 residues. V gave up 7 bases and J gave up 9 bases, with 19 bases separating them. The germline CDR1 and CDR2 sequences are MNHEY and SVGAGI.